This TCR beta chain originates from a study of cytomegalovirus exposure and HLA in healthy donors. General study findings and limits: Reportedly, HLA-A and HLA-B alleles of most subjects were accurately predicted from TCR beta.

PCR involved 60 Vbeta and 13 Jbeta primers. Sequencing was performed with immunoSEQ multiplex PCR; in TCRdb, only in-frame clones are kept and a portion is missing. This listing includes 55,000 to 85,000 clones. Comments on this clone: Its antigen is unknown.

V gave up 6 bases and J gave up 1 base, with 12 bases separating them. Germline-derived CDR1 and CDR2 are KGHSH and LQKENI. CDR3 length: 14 residues. The receptor was derived from a female donor in good health and CMV-seropositive. The chain joins TRBV18 to TRBJ1-1; D call uncertain. The specimen was PBMCs. In DNA form, the CDR3 reads TGTGCCAGCTCGTTCTCGGGGTCGAACACTGAAGCTTTCTTT. Its protein is CASSFSGSNTEAFF. The variable domain in full, with the rest retrieved from reference TRBV18 and TRBJ1-1, is NAGVMQNPRHLVRRRGQEARLRCSPMKGHSHVYWYRQLPEEGLKFMVYLQKENIIDESGMPKERFSAEFPKEGPSILRIQQVVRGDSAAYFCASSFSGSNTEAFFGQGTRLTVV.